The clone carrying this T cell receptor beta chain was seen more than once but under ten times. Its antigen is currently unknown. These data come from a study of OX40 agonist ivuxolimab in advanced cancers. CDR3 size: 13 residues. Trimming removed 3 bases at V and 3 bases at J, with 8 bases between. Germline loops: CDR1 MNHNS, CDR2 SASEGT. Profiled with immunoSEQ multiplex PCR; TCRdb holds only in-frame clones, not every one. The sample includes 80,000 to 95,000 clones, nearly 90% of them seen just once. General observations from the study: Normalized T-cell clonal expansion was also low in a subset of nonresponders.

The chain links TRBV6-1 to TRBJ1-1; D not certain. The sequenced sample was CD4+ or CD8+ T cells sorted from blood, obtained in a trial of the OX40 agonist ivuxolimab. This sequence originates from an adult with an advanced solid tumor such as melanoma, head and neck, liver or kidney cancer. CDR3 bases: TGTGCCAGCAGTGAGGCTCGGTACACTGAAGCTTTCTTT. Residues: CASSEARYTEAFF.